Below, one T cell receptor (beta chain) is given with its context. Original handling: Amplification with reference gene primers provided the estimates of nucleated cell counts. Measured with immunoSEQ multiplex PCR; TCRdb has only the in-frame clones, and not every one. D and trimming come from the DNA, and the V and J calls and clone size come from that table. The sample consists of roughly 200,000 clones, 85% of them appearing once. This CDR3 has 18 amino acids. The germline CDR1 and CDR2 sequences are MDHEN and SYDVKM. The ends lost 6 bases at V and 5 bases at J; junction bases unmatched: 17. Participants, 18 to 89 years old, spanned fewer than 30 US areas. Participants' reported clinical history set cohort assignment. This sample is part of a study of blood T cell repertoires in COVID-19.

The TCR originated in a man aged 40-50 years who had recovered from COVID-19. This chain connects TRBV28 to TRBJ2-7; the match to TRBD1 covers 12 bases. Input material: PBMCs or T cells enriched from blood (not recorded which). This CDR3 reads CASRQLFSGTGGLHEQYF. CDR3 nucleotide sequence: TGTGCCAGCAGACAATTGTTCTCCGGGACAGGGGGCCTTCACGAGCAGTACTTC. Complete variable domain (other parts from reference TRBV28 and TRBJ2-7): DVKVTQSSRYLVKRTGEKVFLECVQDMDHENMFWYRQDPGLGLRLIYFSYDVKMKEKGDIPEGYSVSREKKERFSLILESASTNQTSMYLCASRQLFSGTGGLHEQYFGPGTRLTVT.